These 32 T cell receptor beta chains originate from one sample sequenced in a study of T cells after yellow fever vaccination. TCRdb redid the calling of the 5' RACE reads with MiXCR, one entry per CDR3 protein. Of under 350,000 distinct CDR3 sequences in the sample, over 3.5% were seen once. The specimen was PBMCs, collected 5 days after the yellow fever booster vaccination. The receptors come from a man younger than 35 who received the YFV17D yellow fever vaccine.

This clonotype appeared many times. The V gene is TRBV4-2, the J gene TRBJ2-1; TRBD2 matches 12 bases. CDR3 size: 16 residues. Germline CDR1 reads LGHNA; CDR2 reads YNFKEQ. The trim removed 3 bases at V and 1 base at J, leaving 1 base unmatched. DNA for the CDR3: TGTGCCAGCAGCCACGGACTAGCGGGGTCCTACAATGAGCAGTTCTTC. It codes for CASSHGLAGSYNEQFF.

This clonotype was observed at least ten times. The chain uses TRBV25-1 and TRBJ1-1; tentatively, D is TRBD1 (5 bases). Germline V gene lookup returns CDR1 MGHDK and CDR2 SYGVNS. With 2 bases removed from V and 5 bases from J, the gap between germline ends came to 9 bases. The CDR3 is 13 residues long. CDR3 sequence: CASSEPGRTEAFF. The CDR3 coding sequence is TGTGCCAGCAGTGAACCAGGGAGGACTGAAGCTTTCTTT.

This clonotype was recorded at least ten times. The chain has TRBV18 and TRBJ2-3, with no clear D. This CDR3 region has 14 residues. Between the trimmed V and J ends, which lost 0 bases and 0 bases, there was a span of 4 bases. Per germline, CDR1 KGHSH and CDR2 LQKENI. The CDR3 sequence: CASSPPVSTDTQYF. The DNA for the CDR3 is TGTGCCAGCTCACCACCCGTAAGCACAGATACGCAGTATTTT.

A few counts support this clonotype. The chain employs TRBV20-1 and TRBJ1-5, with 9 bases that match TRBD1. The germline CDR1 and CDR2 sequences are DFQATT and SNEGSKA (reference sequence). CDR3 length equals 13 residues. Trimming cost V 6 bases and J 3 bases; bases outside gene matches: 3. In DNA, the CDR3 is TGCAGTGCCACAGGGGGCGTCAATCAGCCCCAGCATTTT. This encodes CSATGGVNQPQHF.

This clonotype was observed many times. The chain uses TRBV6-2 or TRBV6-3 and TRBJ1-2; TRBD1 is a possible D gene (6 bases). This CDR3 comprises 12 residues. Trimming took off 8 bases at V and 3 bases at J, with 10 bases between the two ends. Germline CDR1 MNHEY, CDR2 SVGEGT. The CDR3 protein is CASEKGDYGYTF. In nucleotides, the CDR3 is TGTGCCAGCGAGAAGGGGGACTATGGCTACACCTTC.

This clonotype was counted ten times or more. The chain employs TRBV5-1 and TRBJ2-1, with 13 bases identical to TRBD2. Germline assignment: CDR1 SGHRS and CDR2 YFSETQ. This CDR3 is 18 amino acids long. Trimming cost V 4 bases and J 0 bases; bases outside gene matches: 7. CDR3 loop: CASSQGTSGVGSYNEQFF. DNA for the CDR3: TGCGCCAGCAGCCAGGGGACTAGCGGGGTCGGCTCCTACAATGAGCAGTTCTTC.

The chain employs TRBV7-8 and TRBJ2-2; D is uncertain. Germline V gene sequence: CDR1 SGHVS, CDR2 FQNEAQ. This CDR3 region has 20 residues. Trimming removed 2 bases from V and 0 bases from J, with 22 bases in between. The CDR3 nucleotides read TGTGCCAGCAGCTTATTGACCTACGGAGTGGGCAGGTCGAACACCGGGGAGCTGTTTTTT. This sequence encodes CASSLLTYGVGRSNTGELFF.

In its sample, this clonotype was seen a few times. CDR3 in amino acids: CSRREAEAFF. In nucleotides, the CDR3 is TGCAGCCGGCGGGAAGCCGAAGCTTTCTTT. V usage is TRBV20-1 and J usage is TRBJ1-1; D is uncertain. Germline assignment: CDR1 DFQATT and CDR2 SNEGSKA (reference sequence). This CDR3 comprises 10 residues.

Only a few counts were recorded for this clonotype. This chain's CDR3 is CASSAWEGKLFF. CDR3 DNA: TGTGCCAGCAGTGCGTGGGAGGGAAAACTGTTTTTT. The chain couples TRBV6-1 to TRBJ1-4; no definite D call. The V end lost 4 bases, the J end lost 10 bases, and 10 bases lay between the germline ends. Germline CDR1 reads MNHNS; CDR2 reads SASEGT. This CDR3 comprises 12 residues.

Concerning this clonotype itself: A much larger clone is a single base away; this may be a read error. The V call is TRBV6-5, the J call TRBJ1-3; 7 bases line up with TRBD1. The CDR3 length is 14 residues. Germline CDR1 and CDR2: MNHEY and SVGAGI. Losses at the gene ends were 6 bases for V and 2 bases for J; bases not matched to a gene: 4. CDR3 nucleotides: TGTGCCAGCAGCATCACAGGGGCTGGAAACACCATATATTTT. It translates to CASSITGAGNTIYF.

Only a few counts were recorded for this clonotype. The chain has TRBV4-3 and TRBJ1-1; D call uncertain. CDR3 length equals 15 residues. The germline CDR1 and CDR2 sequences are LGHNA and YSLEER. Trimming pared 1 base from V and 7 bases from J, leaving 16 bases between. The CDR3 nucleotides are TGCGCCAGCAGCCAAGGGGTGGCCACACCCCTTGAAGCTTTCTTT. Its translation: CASSQGVATPLEAFF.

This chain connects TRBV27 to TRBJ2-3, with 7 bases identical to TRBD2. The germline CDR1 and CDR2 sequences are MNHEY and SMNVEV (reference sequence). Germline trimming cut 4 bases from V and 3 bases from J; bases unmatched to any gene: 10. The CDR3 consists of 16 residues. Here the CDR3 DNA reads TGTGCCAGCAGTTCACCATGGGGGGACTATACAGATACGCAGTATTTT. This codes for CASSSPWGDYTDTQYF.

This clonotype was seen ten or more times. The CDR3 sequence: CASSFLPYNSPLHF. In DNA, the CDR3 is TGTGCCAGCAGCTTCCTTCCATATAATTCACCCCTCCACTTT. The chain links TRBV7-2 to TRBJ1-6; D not certain. The CDR3 is made up of 14 amino acids. Germline values: CDR1 SGHTA, CDR2 FQGNSA. Trimming left V 3 bases short and J 4 bases short, with 7 bases between. Combining the CDR3 with reference TRBV7-2 and TRBJ1-6 gives the whole variable domain GAGVSQSPSNKVTEKGKDVELRCDPISGHTALYWYRQSLGQGLEFLIYFQGNSAPDKSGLPSDRFSAERTGGSVSTLTIQRTQQEDSAVYLCASSFLPYNSPLHFGNGTRLTVT.

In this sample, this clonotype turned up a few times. The CDR3 loop is CASSLAEGAITDTQYF. The CDR3 nucleotides are TGCGCCAGCAGCTTGGCGGAGGGGGCTATAACAGATACGCAGTATTTT. V usage is TRBV5-1 and J usage is TRBJ2-3; a weak D match, TRBD1 (7 bases). Germline V CDR1 and CDR2: SGHRS, YFSETQ. The CDR3 contains 16 residues. The germline V and J ends were trimmed by 0 bases and 3 bases, with 14 bases remaining between them.

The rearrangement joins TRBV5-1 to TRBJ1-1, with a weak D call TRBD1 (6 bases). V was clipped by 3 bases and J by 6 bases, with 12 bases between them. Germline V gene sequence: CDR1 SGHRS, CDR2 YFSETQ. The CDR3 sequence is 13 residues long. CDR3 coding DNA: TGCGCCAGCAGCTCGGGGGCGGGAGCTGAAGCTTTCTTT. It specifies CASSSGAGAEAFF.

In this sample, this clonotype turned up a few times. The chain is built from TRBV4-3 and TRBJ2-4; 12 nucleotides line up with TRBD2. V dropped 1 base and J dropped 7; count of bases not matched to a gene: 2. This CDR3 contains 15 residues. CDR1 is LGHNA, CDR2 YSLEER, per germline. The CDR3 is CASSQGLAGANIQYF. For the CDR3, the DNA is TGCGCCAGCAGCCAAGGACTAGCGGGGGCTAACATTCAGTACTTC.

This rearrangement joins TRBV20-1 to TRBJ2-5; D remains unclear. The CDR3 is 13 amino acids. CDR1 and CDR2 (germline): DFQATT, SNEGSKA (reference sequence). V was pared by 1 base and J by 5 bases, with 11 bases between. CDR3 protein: CSARVESRETQYF. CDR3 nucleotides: TGCAGTGCTAGAGTTGAGTCGCGGGAGACCCAGTACTTC.

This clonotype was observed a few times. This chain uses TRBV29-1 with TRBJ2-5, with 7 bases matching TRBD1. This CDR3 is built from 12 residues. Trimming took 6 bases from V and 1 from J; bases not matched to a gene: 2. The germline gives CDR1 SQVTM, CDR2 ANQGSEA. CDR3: CSVGTVQETQYF. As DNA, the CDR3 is TGCAGCGTAGGGACAGTCCAAGAGACCCAGTACTTC.

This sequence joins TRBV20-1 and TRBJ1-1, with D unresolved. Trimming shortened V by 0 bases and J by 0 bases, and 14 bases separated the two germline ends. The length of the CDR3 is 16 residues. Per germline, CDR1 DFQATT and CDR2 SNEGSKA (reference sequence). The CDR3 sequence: CSARDRRAQMNTEAFF. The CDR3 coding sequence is TGCAGTGCTAGAGATCGAAGGGCCCAGATGAACACTGAAGCTTTCTTT.

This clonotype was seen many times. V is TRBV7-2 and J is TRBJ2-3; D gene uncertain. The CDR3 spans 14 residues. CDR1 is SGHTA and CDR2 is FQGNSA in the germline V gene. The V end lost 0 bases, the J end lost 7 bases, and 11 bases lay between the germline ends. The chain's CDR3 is CASSLAPTGYTQYF. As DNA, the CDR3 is TGTGCCAGCAGCTTAGCCCCGACTGGCTATACGCAGTATTTT. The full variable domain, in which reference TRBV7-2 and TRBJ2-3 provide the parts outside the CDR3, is GAGVSQSPSNKVTEKGKDVELRCDPISGHTALYWYRQSLGQGLEFLIYFQGNSAPDKSGLPSDRFSAERTGGSVSTLTIQRTQQEDSAVYLCASSLAPTGYTQYFGPGTRLTVL.

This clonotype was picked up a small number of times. The CDR3 sequence: CASSSVRTGGNEQFF. In DNA form, the CDR3 reads TGTGCCAGCAGTTCCGTGAGGACAGGGGGCAATGAGCAGTTCTTC. The V gene is TRBV27, the J gene TRBJ2-1; 10 bases map to TRBD1. The CDR3 covers 15 residues. Germline-derived CDR1 and CDR2 are MNHEY and SMNVEV (reference sequence). V lost 4 bases and J lost 6; bases outside the gene matches: 6.

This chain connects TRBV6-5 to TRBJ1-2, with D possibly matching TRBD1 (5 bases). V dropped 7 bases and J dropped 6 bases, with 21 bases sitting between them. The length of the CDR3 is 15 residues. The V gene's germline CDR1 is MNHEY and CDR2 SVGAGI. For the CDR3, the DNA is TGTGCCAGCACTCGACAGTCCGGGCAGGGACATGGCTACACCTTC. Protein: CASTRQSGQGHGYTF.

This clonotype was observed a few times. CDR3 nucleotide sequence: TGTGCCAGCAGCCCCTGGTGGCAGACCATCTATGGCTACACCTTC. As protein: CASSPWWQTIYGYTF. V is TRBV7-2 and J is TRBJ1-2; D is ambiguous. The CDR3 covers 15 residues. Germline V CDR1 and CDR2: SGHTA, FQGNSA. Trimming removed 5 bases from V and 4 bases from J, with 17 bases in between. The full variable domain, with the rest looked up from reference TRBV7-2 and TRBJ1-2, is GAGVSQSPSNKVTEKGKDVELRCDPISGHTALYWYRQSLGQGLEFLIYFQGNSAPDKSGLPSDRFSAERTGGSVSTLTIQRTQQEDSAVYLCASSPWWQTIYGYTFGSGTRLTVV.

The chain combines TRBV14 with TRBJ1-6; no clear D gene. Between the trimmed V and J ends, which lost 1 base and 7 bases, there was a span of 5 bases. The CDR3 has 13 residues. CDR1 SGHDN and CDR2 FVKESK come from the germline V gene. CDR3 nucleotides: TGTGCCAGCAGCCAAGCTCTCAATTCACCCCTCCACTTT. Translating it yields CASSQALNSPLHF.

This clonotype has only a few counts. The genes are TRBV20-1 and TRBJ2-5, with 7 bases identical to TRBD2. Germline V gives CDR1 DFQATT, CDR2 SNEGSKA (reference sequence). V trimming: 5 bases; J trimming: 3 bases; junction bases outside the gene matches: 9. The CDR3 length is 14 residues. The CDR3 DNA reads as TGCAGTGCTTACTCGGGACGGGGGGAAGAGACCCAGTACTTC. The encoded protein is CSAYSGRGEETQYF.

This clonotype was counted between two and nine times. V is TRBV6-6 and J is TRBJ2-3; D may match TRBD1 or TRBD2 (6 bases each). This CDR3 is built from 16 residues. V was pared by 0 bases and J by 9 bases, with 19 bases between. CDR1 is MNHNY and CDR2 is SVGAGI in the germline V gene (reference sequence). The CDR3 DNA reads TGTGCCAGCAGTTACTCGATGGAGGGGGAAGCGAAAACGCAGTATTTT. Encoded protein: CASSYSMEGEAKTQYF.

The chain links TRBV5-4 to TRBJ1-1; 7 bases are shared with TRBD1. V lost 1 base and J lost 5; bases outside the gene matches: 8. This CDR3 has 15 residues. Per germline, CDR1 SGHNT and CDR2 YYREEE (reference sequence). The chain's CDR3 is CASSLHKGASTEAFF. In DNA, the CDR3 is TGTGCCAGCAGCTTGCACAAGGGGGCGAGTACTGAAGCTTTCTTT.

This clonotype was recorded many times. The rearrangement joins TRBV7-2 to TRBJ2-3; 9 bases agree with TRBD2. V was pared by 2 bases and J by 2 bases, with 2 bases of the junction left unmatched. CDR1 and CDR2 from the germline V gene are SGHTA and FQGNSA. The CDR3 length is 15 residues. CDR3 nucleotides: TGTGCCAGCAGCTTAAGCGGGGGGAACACAGATACGCAGTATTTT. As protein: CASSLSGGNTDTQYF.

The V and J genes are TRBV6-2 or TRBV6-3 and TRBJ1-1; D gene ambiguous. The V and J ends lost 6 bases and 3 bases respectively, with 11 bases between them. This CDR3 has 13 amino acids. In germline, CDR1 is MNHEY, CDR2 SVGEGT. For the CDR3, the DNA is TGTGCCAGCAGGGAGGTTACCTACACTGAAGCTTTCTTT. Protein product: CASREVTYTEAFF.

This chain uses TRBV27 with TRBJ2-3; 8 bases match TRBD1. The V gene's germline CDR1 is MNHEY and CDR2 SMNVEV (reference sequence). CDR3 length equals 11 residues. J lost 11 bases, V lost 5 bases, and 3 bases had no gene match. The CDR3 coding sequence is TGTGCCAGCAGTACAGGGGGAAGGCAGTATTTT. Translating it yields CASSTGGRQYF.

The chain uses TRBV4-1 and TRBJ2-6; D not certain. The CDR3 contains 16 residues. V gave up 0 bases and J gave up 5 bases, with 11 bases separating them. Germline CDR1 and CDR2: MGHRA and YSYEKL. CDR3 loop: CASSQDINVRANVLTF. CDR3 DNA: TGCGCCAGCAGCCAAGATATTAACGTTAGGGCCAACGTCCTGACTTTC.

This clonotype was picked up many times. The CDR3, as DNA: TGTGCCAGCAGCGGCGGGGGGGCTTACGAGCAGTACTTC. This sequence encodes CASSGGGAYEQYF. The chain is built from TRBV5-6 and TRBJ2-7; TRBD2 matches 9 bases. Per the germline V gene, CDR1 is SGHDT and CDR2 is YYEEEE. The CDR3 extends over 13 amino acids. With V trimmed by 4 bases and J by 4 bases, 3 bases remained unmatched.